This T cell receptor beta chain was documented in a study of blood T cell repertoires in COVID-19. Study information: The cDNA or gDNA used as material had been derived from T cells, B-cell-depleted T cells, or PBMCs.

Authors' methods: Estimates of nucleated cell counts were drawn from the amplification of reference gene primers. Using immunoSEQ multiplex PCR, the repertoire was profiled, and TCRdb retains in-frame clones only, with some absent. V, J and clone size derive from that table, while D and trimming were established from the DNA sequence. The repertoire holds fewer than 250,000 clones, with roughly 84% as singletons. The V end lost 4 bases, the J end lost 6 bases, and 13 bases lay between the germline ends. The CDR3 covers 13 residues. Germline V CDR1 and CDR2: SGHAT, FQDESV (reference sequence). The rearrangement links TRBV11-1 to TRBJ2-7; D is uncertain. The origin of this receptor is a woman between 45 and 65 years old with acute or convalescent COVID-19. What was sequenced was peripheral blood. CDR3 sequence (DNA): TGTGCCAGCAGCTCAAAAGCTCTCGTCGAGCAGTACTTC. As protein: CASSSKALVEQYF.